The 14 T cell receptor beta chains below all came from one sample that was sequenced in a study of OX40 agonist ivuxolimab in advanced cancers. The table came from immunoSEQ multiplex PCR; TCRdb's copy has only in-frame clones and leaves some out. The sample lists some 14,000 clones; around 83% were seen once. This specimen was CD4+ or CD8+ T cells sorted from blood, taken in a trial of the OX40 agonist ivuxolimab. These TCRs come from an adult with an advanced solid tumor such as melanoma, head and neck, liver or kidney cancer.

This clone was found a few times. The chain uses TRBV11-2 and TRBJ1-1; tentative D call: TRBD1 (5 bases). The CDR3 totals 15 residues. V was cut by 0 bases and J by 3 bases, with 11 bases left in between. Germline lookup yields CDR1 SGHAT and CDR2 FQNNGV. CDR3 amino acids: CASSLDPSGDTEAFF. CDR3 nucleotide sequence: TGTGCCAGCAGCTTAGACCCGTCGGGGGACACTGAAGCTTTCTTT.

This chain uses TRBV9 with TRBJ2-1; 10 positions agree with TRBD1. The length of the CDR3 is 20 residues. With 6 bases clipped from V and 9 bases from J, the junction kept 27 bases outside the gene matches. Germline CDR1 is SGDLS and CDR2 is YYNGEE. The DNA for the CDR3 is TGTGCCAGCACCGATACTTCTATCCCTAGGGACAGGGGAACCTCTGGTGAGCAGTTCTTC. It encodes CASTDTSIPRDRGTSGEQFF.

This clone was observed a single time. The genes are TRBV4-3 and TRBJ2-2; possibly TRBD1 for D (6 bases). The CDR3 consists of 17 residues. V shed 0 bases and J shed 4 bases, with 15 bases lying between them. From germline, CDR1 is LGHNA and CDR2 YSLEER. The CDR3 region is CASSQDLAGATTGELFF. The CDR3 DNA reads TGCGCCAGCAGCCAAGATCTAGCAGGGGCAACCACCGGGGAGCTGTTTTTT.

The chain recombines TRBV4-3 with TRBJ1-2; 11 bases line up with TRBD1. This CDR3 spans 15 amino acids. V was clipped by 1 base and J by 5 bases; unmatched bases: 3. The germline V gene has CDR1 LGHNA and CDR2 YSLEER. The CDR3 reads CASSQGTGGGYGYTF. The CDR3 DNA reads as TGCGCCAGCAGCCAAGGGACAGGGGGCGGGTATGGCTACACCTTC.

This chain connects TRBV5-3 to TRBJ2-1; 11 nucleotides agree with TRBD2. TRBV5-3 is treated as an ORF (open reading frame) with a function not yet certain. The CDR3 covers 14 residues. V gave up 5 bases and J gave up 7 bases; unmatched junction bases: 5. For the CDR3, the DNA is TGTGCCAGAAGGATACTAGCGGGGGCTAATGAGCAGTTCTTC. Protein product: CARRILAGANEQFF.

The J gene is TRBJ2-7, the V gene TRBV27, with 8 positions matching TRBD2. Germline V lookup: CDR1 MNHEY, CDR2 SMNVEV (reference sequence). The CDR3 is 14 amino acids. V gave up 5 bases and J gave up 3 bases; unmatched junction bases: 6. The CDR3 DNA reads as TGTGCCAGCAGTCCCCGGGGGGGGATCTACGAGCAGTACTTC. Residues: CASSPRGGIYEQYF.

The CDR3 here is CASTTGRNTEAFF. In DNA, the CDR3 is TGTGCCAGCACGACAGGGAGGAACACTGAAGCTTTCTTT. This chain links TRBV11-2 with TRBJ1-1; 7 bases are a match to TRBD1. CDR3 size: 13 residues. Germline CDR1 is SGHAT and CDR2 is FQNNGV. V was pared by 7 bases and J by 1 base, with 3 bases of the junction left unmatched.

The chain links TRBV19 to TRBJ2-7, with D perhaps matching TRBD1 (6 bases). CDR3 size: 14 residues. Germline V gives CDR1 LNHDA, CDR2 SQIVND (reference sequence). V shed 1 base and J shed 3 bases, with 10 bases lying between them. CDR3 protein: CASSIGGLNYEQYF. The DNA of the CDR3 is TGTGCCAGTAGTATAGGGGGGCTCAACTACGAGCAGTACTTC. The complete variable domain, with remaining parts taken from reference TRBV19 and TRBJ2-7, reads DGGITQSPKYLFRKEGQNVTLSCEQNLNHDAMYWYRQDPGQGLRLIYYSQIVNDFQKGDIAEGYSVSREKKESFPLTVTSAQKNPTAFYLCASSIGGLNYEQYFGPGTRLTVT.

The chain has TRBV27 and TRBJ2-1; D possibly corresponds to TRBD2 (6 bases). The CDR3 has 11 residues. The germline V gene has CDR1 MNHEY and CDR2 SMNVEV (reference sequence). The V gene lost 7 bases and the J gene lost 15 bases, with 16 bases spanning the gap. CDR3 sequence: CASMGEDGRFF. In nucleotides, the CDR3 is TGTGCCAGCATGGGGGAGGACGGAAGGTTCTTC.

The chain links TRBV28 to TRBJ2-5, with TRBD1 matching 7 bases. Looked up from germline, CDR1 is MDHEN and CDR2 is SYDVKM. This CDR3 is 15 amino acids long. J gave up 5 bases and V 7 bases, and 13 bases lay outside the gene matches. CDR3 region: CASKGAQGSRETQYF. Written as DNA, the CDR3 is TGTGCCAGCAAGGGGGCCCAAGGCTCACGGGAGACCCAGTACTTC.

CDR3 amino acids: CASSEDSGGYYEQYF. Written as DNA, the CDR3 is TGTGCCAGCAGTGAGGATAGCGGAGGGTACTACGAGCAGTACTTC. The J gene is TRBJ2-7, the V gene TRBV2; TRBD2 might be the D (6 bases). The CDR3 is 15 residues long. CDR1 and CDR2 from the germline V gene are SNHLY and FYNNEI. V was cut by 3 bases and J by 3 bases, with 15 bases left in between.

In DNA form, the CDR3 reads TGTGCCAGCAGTTTAGAAGAGCGGGAGTTTGAGCAGTTCTTC. This sequence encodes CASSLEEREFEQFF. This chain links TRBV28 with TRBJ2-1; 8 bases fit TRBD2. Losses at the gene ends were 2 bases for V and 9 bases for J; bases not matched to a gene: 6. Germline-derived CDR1 and CDR2 are MDHEN and SYDVKM. This CDR3 has 14 residues.

The chain combines TRBV28 with TRBJ2-5, with 13 nucleotides matching TRBD2. The CDR3 covers 14 residues. Trimming cost V 6 bases and J 4 bases; bases outside gene matches: 2. Germline-derived CDR1 and CDR2 are MDHEN and SYDVKM. The CDR3 DNA reads TGTGCCAGCAGCTGGACTAGCGGGAGAGAGACCCAGTACTTC. Amino acids: CASSWTSGRETQYF.

This chain connects TRBV4-1 to TRBJ2-5; no firm D call. Trimming cost V 5 bases and J 5 bases, with 9 bases left between them. Per germline, CDR1 MGHRA and CDR2 YSYEKL. The CDR3 contains 12 residues. CDR3 amino acids: CASSSLGETQYF. DNA for the CDR3: TGCGCCAGCAGCTCTCTAGGTGAGACCCAGTACTTC.